This TCR beta chain was documented in a study of regulatory T cells in long-lasting Graves disease. This CDR3 is 12 amino acids long. V was trimmed by 5 bases and J by 4 bases, leaving 9 bases between them. Germline CDR1 is SGHTA and CDR2 is FQGNSA. Sample time point: persistent/refractory GD, antithyroid drugs over 5 years with positive TRAb. The TCR library was made from RNA that had been extracted from PBMCs in TRIzol. Patients with Graves' disease were diagnosed by American Thyroid Association guidelines. Peripheral blood, about 10 milliliters per patient, was collected in EDTA tubes. Both iRepertoire HTBI primers and Arm-PCR of CDR3 regions were used to build the TCR beta libraries. TCRdb ran MiXCR on the multiplex PCR reads and lists one entry per CDR3 protein. The sample contains 350,000 to 450,000 distinct CDR3 sequences, around 20% of which appear only once. This clonotype has more than one count but fewer than ten.

The specimen comprised peripheral blood mononuclear cells (PBMCs), sampled when the disease was refractory, from a patient treated with antithyroid drugs. The gene calls are TRBV7-2 and TRBJ2-7; possible D gene TRBD2, 5 bases. This sequence was found in a female donor with Graves disease. In DNA form, the CDR3 reads TGTGCCAGCAGCCCCGGGGAGTACGAGCAGTACTTC. Residues: CASSPGEYEQYF.